The 24 T cell receptor beta chains in this list originate from one sample, sequenced in a study of shared clonotypes between healthy human individuals. Produced via immunoSEQ multiplex PCR; TCRdb's table is partial and in-frame only. Altogether approximately 2.4 million clones are present, 90% to 96% being singletons, with the ten largest covering roughly 0.13%. Sequenced input: naive CD4+ T cells sorted from blood. The subset is: CD45RA+ positively selected. The receptors were gathered from a man aged 18-30 years in good health.

The V gene is TRBV9, the J gene TRBJ2-2, with TRBD2 matching 9 bases. Per germline, CDR1 SGDLS and CDR2 YYNGEE. V shed 0 bases and J 5 bases; nucleotides not matched to a gene: 5. CDR3 length equals 16 residues. The CDR3 sequence is CASSVGIAGATGELFF. As DNA, the CDR3 is TGTGCCAGCAGCGTAGGTATAGCGGGGGCTACCGGGGAGCTGTTTTTT.

V usage is TRBV7-8 and J usage is TRBJ1-2, with D possibly being TRBD1 (5 bases). V lost 5 bases, J lost 0 bases, and 13 bases lay in between. The CDR3 is 15 amino acids. Looked up from germline, CDR1 is SGHVS and CDR2 is FQNEAQ. Here the CDR3 DNA reads TGTGCCAGCAGCGCCCGGGACCAAACTAACTATGGCTACACCTTC. It specifies CASSARDQTNYGYTF.

The V call is TRBV5-4, the J call TRBJ2-2; D perhaps matches TRBD1 (6 bases). Germline CDR1 SGHNT, CDR2 YYREEE (reference sequence). The CDR3 runs 16 residues. V lost 1 base and J lost 5, with 15 bases in between. The CDR3 sequence: CASSLMRQGWTGELFF. The CDR3 DNA is TGTGCCAGCAGCTTGATGAGGCAGGGGTGGACCGGGGAGCTGTTTTTT.

This sequence joins TRBV5-1 and TRBJ2-7; perhaps TRBD2 as D (5 bases). Germline CDR1 reads SGHRS; CDR2 reads YFSETQ. The CDR3 is made up of 13 amino acids. Trimming removed 0 bases from V and 6 bases from J, with 10 bases in between. The CDR3 sequence: CASSLAGDREQYF. CDR3 in DNA: TGCGCCAGCAGCTTGGCCGGGGATCGCGAGCAGTACTTC.

Notes on this clone: Different DNA sequences within this sample yield the same CDR3. V and J are TRBV11-2 and TRBJ2-7; no clear D gene. From germline, CDR1 is SGHAT and CDR2 FQNNGV. The CDR3 is 14 amino acids. Trimming took 0 bases from V and 2 from J, leaving 8 bases between them. CDR3: CASSLEAGPYEQYF. CDR3 bases: TGTGCCAGCAGCTTAGAGGCAGGTCCCTACGAGCAGTACTTC.

Notes on this clone: Additional DNA sequences in this sample encode the identical CDR3. This chain connects TRBV5-1 to TRBJ2-7, with 9 positions matching TRBD1. Germline V gene lookup returns CDR1 SGHRS and CDR2 YFSETQ. V shed 0 bases, J shed 5 bases, and the junction held 3 bases outside the gene matches. CDR3 size: 14 residues. CDR3 DNA: TGCGCCAGCAGCTTGGACAGGGGGCTCAACGAGCAGTACTTC. This translates into CASSLDRGLNEQYF.

This chain uses TRBV7-9 with TRBJ2-7; 7 bases map to TRBD1. The germline V gene encodes CDR1 SEHNR and CDR2 FQNEAQ (reference sequence). Germline trimming cut 8 bases from V and 5 bases from J; bases unmatched to any gene: 9. The CDR3 length is 13 residues. The chain's CDR3 is CASRKEGADEQYF. Written as DNA, the CDR3 is TGTGCCAGCCGCAAAGAGGGGGCTGACGAGCAGTACTTC.

The chain carries TRBV25-1 and TRBJ2-3; weak D call: TRBD2 (5 bases). The germline V gene has CDR1 MGHDK and CDR2 SYGVNS. The CDR3 length is 15 residues. V shed 0 bases and J shed 3 bases, with 10 bases lying between them. CDR3 sequence reads: CASSEYEGRTDTQYF. In DNA, the CDR3 is TGTGCCAGCAGTGAATATGAGGGTAGGACAGATACGCAGTATTTT.

The chain has TRBV6-5 and TRBJ2-1, with D unclear. In germline, CDR1 is MNHEY, CDR2 SVGAGI. V shed 7 bases and J shed 0 bases, with 7 bases lying between them. This CDR3 comprises 13 residues. The CDR3 sequence: CASKTGSYNEQFF. The CDR3 bases are TGTGCCAGCAAGACGGGCTCCTACAATGAGCAGTTCTTC.

In this sample, this clone turned up once. The chain has TRBV10-3 and TRBJ1-4; TRBD1 is a possible D gene (6 bases). CDR3 length equals 15 residues. Looked up from germline, CDR1 is ENHRY and CDR2 is SYGVKD. Trimming left V 2 bases short and J 7 bases short, with 14 bases between. The CDR3 bases are TGTGCCATCAGTGAGAATCCCAGGGGAGGTGAAAAACTGTTTTTT. Amino acid sequence: CAISENPRGGEKLFF.

The rearrangement links TRBV5-6 to TRBJ2-7, with D possibly matching TRBD1 (6 bases). V lost 1 base to trimming and J lost 5 bases, with 7 bases between them. This CDR3 spans 12 amino acids. Per germline, CDR1 SGHDT and CDR2 YYEEEE. Here the CDR3 DNA reads TGTGCCAGCAGCTTGAAGGGGGACGAGCAGTACTTC. Translating it yields CASSLKGDEQYF. Together with reference TRBV5-6 and TRBJ2-7, the CDR3 gives the full variable domain: DAGVTQSPTHLIKTRGQQVTLRCSPKSGHDTVSWYQQALGQGPQFIFQYYEEEERQRGNFPDRFSGHQFPNYSSELNVNALLLGDSALYLCASSLKGDEQYFGPGTRLTVT.

This chain joins TRBV19 and TRBJ1-1; a weak D match, TRBD1 (6 bases). Germline CDR1 LNHDA, CDR2 SQIVND (reference sequence). This CDR3 has 14 amino acids. The V end lost 6 bases, the J end lost 3 bases, and 14 bases lay between the germline ends. The chain's CDR3 is CASRPAGADTEAFF. CDR3 nucleotides: TGTGCCAGTAGGCCCGCGGGGGCGGACACTGAAGCTTTCTTT.

The chain employs TRBV9 and TRBJ2-3; D possibly matches TRBD1 or TRBD2 (5 bases each). Between the trimmed V and J ends, which lost 2 bases and 2 bases, there was a span of 15 bases. The germline V gene encodes CDR1 SGDLS and CDR2 YYNGEE. The CDR3 is made up of 16 amino acids. This CDR3 is CASSVMGDLTTDTQYF. For the CDR3, the DNA is TGTGCCAGCAGCGTTATGGGGGACCTGACCACAGATACGCAGTATTTT.

The chain carries TRBV5-6 and TRBJ2-2; TRBD1 aligns across 8 bases. The V gene's germline CDR1 is SGHDT and CDR2 YYEEEE. V dropped 0 bases and J dropped 1; count of bases not matched to a gene: 2. The CDR3 covers 16 residues. The CDR3 is CASSLVGQENTGELFF. The CDR3 region has the DNA TGTGCCAGCAGCTTGGTGGGACAGGAGAACACCGGGGAGCTGTTTTTT.

The V and J genes are TRBV5-1 and TRBJ2-1; D may be TRBD1 (6 bases). Germline V CDR1 and CDR2: SGHRS, YFSETQ. V lost 0 bases, J lost 4 bases, and 11 bases lay in between. The CDR3 has 15 amino acids. CDR3 region: CASSLDGTQYNEQFF. The CDR3 nucleotides are TGCGCCAGCAGCTTGGACGGGACACAATACAATGAGCAGTTCTTC.

This sequence joins TRBV7-3 and TRBJ2-2; D gene uncertain. The CDR3 spans 13 residues. Trimming removed 0 bases from V and 8 bases from J, with 7 bases in between. In germline, CDR1 is SGHTA, CDR2 FQGTGA. Written as DNA, the CDR3 is TGTGCCAGCAGCTTAACCCAAGGGGGGGAGCTGTTTTTT. It translates to CASSLTQGGELFF.

This sequence joins TRBV19 and TRBJ2-1; D not resolved. Trimming removed 5 bases from V and 1 base from J, with 15 bases in between. Germline V gives CDR1 LNHDA, CDR2 SQIVND (reference sequence). The CDR3 contains 16 residues. CDR3 sequence: CASSLRTDLSYNEQFF. DNA of the CDR3: TGTGCCAGTAGTCTCCGGACGGACCTATCCTACAATGAGCAGTTCTTC. Drawing the rest from reference TRBV19 and TRBJ2-1, the complete variable domain is DGGITQSPKYLFRKEGQNVTLSCEQNLNHDAMYWYRQDPGQGLRLIYYSQIVNDFQKGDIAEGYSVSREKKESFPLTVTSAQKNPTAFYLCASSLRTDLSYNEQFFGPGTRLTVL.

The chain employs TRBV6-5 and TRBJ1-1; no definite D call. The CDR3 covers 13 residues. Germline V gives CDR1 MNHEY, CDR2 SVGAGI. Trimming removed 5 bases from V and 1 base from J, with 8 bases in between. The CDR3 DNA reads TGTGCCAGCAGTCGCCAGACGAACACTGAAGCTTTCTTT. Amino acids: CASSRQTNTEAFF.

This clone was counted once. The junction departs from germline at one end; a sequencing error may be responsible. The chain carries TRBV5-1 and TRBJ1-2, with TRBD1 matching 12 bases. Germline V gene lookup returns CDR1 SGHRS and CDR2 YFSETQ. This CDR3 contains 14 residues. The DNA of the CDR3 is TGCGTCAGCAGCGGGACAGGGGGCGAACGGGGCTACACCTTC. Translated, it gives CVSSGTGGERGYTF.

V is TRBV7-9 and J is TRBJ1-2; the D is unclear. The CDR3 sequence is 13 residues long. Germline V gene data show CDR1 as SEHNR and CDR2 as FQNEAQ (reference sequence). V shed 6 bases and J shed 4 bases, with 12 bases lying between them. The CDR3 is CASRNDGPYGYTF. For the CDR3, the DNA is TGTGCCAGCAGGAATGACGGACCCTATGGCTACACCTTC.

This chain links TRBV18 with TRBJ2-2; D unresolved. The CDR3 has 15 amino acids. CDR1 KGHSH and CDR2 LQKENI come from the germline V gene. Trimming cost V 3 bases and J 5 bases, with 13 bases left between them. Here the CDR3 reads CASSPSTQWTGELFF. The CDR3 bases are TGTGCCAGCTCACCCTCCACCCAATGGACCGGGGAGCTGTTTTTT.

The chain employs TRBV28 and TRBJ1-2, with no clear D. From germline, CDR1 is MDHEN and CDR2 SYDVKM. Deletions cut 2 bases from V and 3 bases from J, with 10 bases between. This CDR3 comprises 14 residues. This chain's CDR3 is CASSLRDSYYGYTF. DNA of the CDR3: TGTGCCAGCAGTTTACGGGATTCCTACTATGGCTACACCTTC.

The J gene is TRBJ2-3, the V gene TRBV6-5, with D possibly matching TRBD2 (5 bases). The CDR3 sequence is 15 residues long. Germline loops: CDR1 MNHEY, CDR2 SVGAGI. Trimming took 7 bases from V and 0 from J, leaving 14 bases between them. CDR3 sequence reads: CASKADLISTDTQYF. For the CDR3, the DNA is TGTGCCAGCAAGGCGGACTTAATAAGCACAGATACGCAGTATTTT.

This clone was observed a single time. The chain has TRBV10-2 and TRBJ2-3; D is perhaps TRBD1 (7 bases). Trimming shortened V by 6 bases and J by 0 bases, and 16 bases separated the two germline ends. CDR1 and CDR2 (germline): WSHSY, SAAADI. The CDR3 totals 16 residues. The CDR3 reads CASREGAGLSTDTQYF. Here the CDR3 DNA reads TGCGCCAGCAGAGAGGGGGCGGGGCTGAGCACAGATACGCAGTATTTT.